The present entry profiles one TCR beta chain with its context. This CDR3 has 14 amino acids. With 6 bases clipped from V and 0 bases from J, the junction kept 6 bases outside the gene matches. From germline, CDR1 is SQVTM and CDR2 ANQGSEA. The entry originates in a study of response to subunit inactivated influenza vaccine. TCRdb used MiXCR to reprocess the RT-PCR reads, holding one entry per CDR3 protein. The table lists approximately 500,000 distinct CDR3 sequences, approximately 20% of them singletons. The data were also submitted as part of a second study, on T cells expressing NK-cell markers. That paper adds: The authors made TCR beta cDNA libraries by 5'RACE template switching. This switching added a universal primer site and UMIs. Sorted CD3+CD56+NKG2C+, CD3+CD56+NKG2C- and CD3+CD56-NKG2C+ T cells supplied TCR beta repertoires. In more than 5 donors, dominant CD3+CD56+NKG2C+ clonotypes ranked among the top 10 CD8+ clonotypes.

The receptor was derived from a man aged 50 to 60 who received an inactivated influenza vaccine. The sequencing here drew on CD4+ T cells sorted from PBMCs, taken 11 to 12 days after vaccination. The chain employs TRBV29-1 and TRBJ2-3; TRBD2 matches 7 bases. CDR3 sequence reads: CSVELALSTDTQYF. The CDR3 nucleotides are TGCAGCGTCGAACTAGCGCTCAGCACAGATACGCAGTATTTT.